The 7 T cell receptor beta chains listed next were all sequenced from one sample in a study of blood T cells in healthy people across ages. Through a sample-barcoded 5' primer and a J-beta primer mix, a second PCR was run for roughly 6 to 11 cycles. Each CDR3 protein is one row after TCRdb ran MiXCR on the 5' RACE reads. The table records approximately 900,000 distinct CDR3 sequences, about 48% of them present only once. Source material: blood. These receptors all stem from a man aged 25 to 40 in good health.

The rearrangement links TRBV29-1 to TRBJ1-2; the D gene is possibly TRBD1 (5 bases). The V end lost 6 bases, the J end lost 0 bases, and 14 bases lay between the germline ends. The CDR3 is 14 amino acids. From germline, CDR1 is SQVTM and CDR2 ANQGSEA. The CDR3 nucleotides read TGCAGCGTGGCAGGGAATCCAGCTAACTATGGCTACACCTTC. This gives the protein CSVAGNPANYGYTF.

This chain links TRBV6-5 with TRBJ1-5, with D possibly being TRBD1 (6 bases). CDR1 is MNHEY, CDR2 SVGAGI, per germline. Between the trimmed V and J ends, which lost 6 bases and 4 bases, there was a span of 10 bases. This CDR3 contains 13 residues. As DNA, the CDR3 is TGTGCCAGCAGACCACAGGGAAATCAGCCCCAGCATTTT. It yields the protein CASRPQGNQPQHF.

This clonotype has a handful of counts. The genes are TRBV5-1 and TRBJ2-1, with 8 bases that match TRBD2. The V segment lost 0 bases and the J segment 4 bases; nucleotides outside the gene matches: 3. Germline CDR1 SGHRS, CDR2 YFSETQ. The CDR3 runs to 15 residues. Here the CDR3 DNA reads TGCGCCAGCAGCTTGGATAGCGGGGAGTACAATGAGCAGTTCTTC. It specifies CASSLDSGEYNEQFF.

This clonotype was found a few times. The J gene is TRBJ2-7, the V gene TRBV11-3; tentative D call: TRBD1 (6 bases). The CDR3 length is 13 residues. Germline loops: CDR1 SGHNT, CDR2 YENEEA. V shed 6 bases and J shed 2 bases, with 11 bases lying between them. As DNA, the CDR3 is TGTGCCAGCAGAGGACAGTTGACCTACGAGCAGTACTTC. It translates to CASRGQLTYEQYF.

The rearrangement links TRBV27 to TRBJ2-7, with D tentatively TRBD1 or TRBD2 (6 bases each). The CDR3 contains 15 residues. Trimming cost V 8 bases and J 7 bases, with 24 bases left between them. Germline CDR1 and CDR2: MNHEY and SMNVEV (reference sequence). This CDR3 reads CASGGGTLLHNEQYF. Here the CDR3 DNA reads TGTGCCAGCGGTGGGGGGACATTACTCCACAATGAGCAGTACTTC.

This clonotype has just a few counts. This chain uses TRBV7-2 with TRBJ1-1; no clear D gene. Trimming shortened V by 1 base and J by 1 base, and 10 bases separated the two germline ends. The germline gives CDR1 SGHTA, CDR2 FQGNSA. The CDR3 extends over 15 amino acids. The CDR3 here is CASSLVAQANTEAFF. CDR3 sequence (DNA): TGTGCCAGCAGCTTAGTGGCACAAGCGAACACTGAAGCTTTCTTT.

The chain couples TRBV3-1 to TRBJ2-2, with a tentative D call TRBD2 (6 bases). Germline V gene data show CDR1 as LGHDT and CDR2 as YNNKEL (reference sequence). V lost 0 bases and J 2 bases, leaving 16 bases between the germline ends. The CDR3 runs 18 residues. The CDR3 spells CASSQDLRGVRNTGELFF. DNA of the CDR3: TGTGCCAGCAGCCAAGATCTTCGCGGGGTGAGAAACACCGGGGAGCTGTTTTTT.